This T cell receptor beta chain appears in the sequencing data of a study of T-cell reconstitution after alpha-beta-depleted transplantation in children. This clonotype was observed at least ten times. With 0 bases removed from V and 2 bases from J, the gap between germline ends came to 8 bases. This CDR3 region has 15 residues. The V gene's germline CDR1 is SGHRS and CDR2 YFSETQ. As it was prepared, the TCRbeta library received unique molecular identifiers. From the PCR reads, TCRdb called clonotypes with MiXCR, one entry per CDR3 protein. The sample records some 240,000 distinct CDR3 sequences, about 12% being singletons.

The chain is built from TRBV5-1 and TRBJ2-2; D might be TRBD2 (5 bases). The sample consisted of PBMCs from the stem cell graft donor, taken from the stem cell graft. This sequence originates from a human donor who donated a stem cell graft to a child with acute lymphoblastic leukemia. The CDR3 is CASSLVGGNTGELFF. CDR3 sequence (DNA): TGCGCCAGCAGCTTGGTAGGAGGAAACACCGGGGAGCTGTTTTTT.